The clone carrying this T cell receptor beta chain turned up a few times. The antigen is undetermined. The germline V and J ends were trimmed by 0 bases and 8 bases, with 13 bases remaining between them. Germline CDR1 and CDR2: SNHLY and FYNNEI. This CDR3 contains 14 residues. The data belong to a study of glioma-infiltrating T cells after dendritic cell vaccination. Study-wide background: Three intradermal dendritic cell vaccine injections were given every two weeks.

Study outcomes and limitations: TCR clonality showed no direct relationship with survival.

Primers: 60 V beta forward and 13 J beta reverse. The repertoire was sequenced with immunoSEQ multiplex PCR; TCRdb's copy has only in-frame clones and lacks some. The repertoire holds about 67,000 clones, with under 90% as singletons. The sequencing used blood, collected before dendritic cell vaccination. The V call is TRBV2, the J call TRBJ1-2; no reliable D call. The TCR sequence derives from a human donor with glioblastoma. The chain's CDR3 is CASSEAGLSLGYTF. The CDR3 DNA sequence: TGTGCCAGCAGTGAAGCGGGCCTCTCCCTAGGCTACACCTTC. Full variable domain (outside the CDR3, taken from reference TRBV2 and TRBJ1-2): EPEVTQTPSHQVTQMGQEVILRCVPISNHLYFYWYRQILGQKVEFLVSFYNNEISEKSEIFDDQFSVERPDGSNFTLKIRSTKLEDSAMYFCASSEAGLSLGYTFGSGTRLTVV.